This T cell receptor (beta chain) was observed in a study of human T cells and chemical hapten exposure. Separate cDNA molecules received unique molecular identifiers, which the library attached to them. TCRdb independently ran MiXCR on the RACE reads; one entry per CDR3 protein. This sample has 28,000 or so distinct CDR3 sequences, with approximately 7.4% found just once. This clonotype showed up many times. The time point is: healthy volunteer bleed at 2 weeks. Unseparated into fractions, whole blood served as the source from which total RNA was extracted. The germline V and J ends were trimmed by 0 bases and 2 bases, with 8 bases remaining between them. This CDR3 has 15 amino acids. Germline CDR1 is SGHTA and CDR2 is FQGNSA.

The receptor comes from a human donor in good health. Some clones in this sample may be carry-over from other donors' samples. The specimen was whole blood. The rearrangement links TRBV7-2 to TRBJ2-1; D is unresolved. CDR3 in amino acids: CASSLASSPYNEQFF. Here the CDR3 DNA reads TGTGCCAGCAGCTTAGCAAGCTCCCCCTACAATGAGCAGTTCTTC.